The rows below give T cell receptor beta chains drawn from one sample of a study of shared clonotypes between healthy human individuals. Here immunoSEQ multiplex PCR was the method, and the copy in TCRdb shows in-frame clones only, minus some. The repertoire has about 2.4 million clones, around nine tenths of them found once; the top ten carry roughly 0.13%. Sequencing was done on a sample of naive CD4+ T cells sorted from blood. Receptor source: a man aged 18 to 29 in good health. Each CDR3 is given with its conserved first and last residue. The order of the fields is CDR3 protein, CDR3 DNA, J gene, clone size, D gene, V gene. D genes are given only for firm matches. The size entry is marked missing in some rows and otherwise reads once, few, many or a size class.

CASGETTTDSPLHF,TGCGCCAGCGGCGAAACCACAACGGATTCACCCCTCCACTTT,TRBJ1-6,.,.,TRBV5-1
CASSPPGRPNTEAFF,TGTGCCAGCAGCCCGCCGGGACGGCCGAACACTGAAGCTTTCTTT,TRBJ1-1,.,.,TRBV7-8
CASSLPTRGHYEQYF,TGTGCCAGCAGCTTGCCAACAAGGGGTCACTACGAGCAGTACTTC,TRBJ2-7,.,.,TRBV5-8
CASSPTNQPQHF,TGTGCCAGCAGTCCGACGAATCAGCCCCAGCATTTT,TRBJ1-5,.,.,TRBV6-1
CASRDGTGNSPLHF,TGCGCCAGCAGGGACGGGACGGGGAATTCACCCCTCCACTTT,TRBJ1-6,.,.,TRBV5-1
CASSLWDRGENGYTF,TGCGCCAGCAGCTTGTGGGACAGGGGCGAGAATGGCTACACCTTC,TRBJ1-2,.,TRBD1,TRBV5-1
CARNLQGRSYEQYF,TGTGCCAGAAATCTCCAAGGGCGGTCCTACGAGCAGTACTTC,TRBJ2-7,.,.,TRBV5-3
CASSLARTPHEQFF,TGTGCCAGCAGCTTAGCGAGAACCCCTCATGAGCAGTTCTTC,TRBJ2-1,.,.,TRBV7-8
CASSLRPDSNQPQHF,TGTGCCAGCAGTTTAAGGCCGGATAGCAATCAGCCCCAGCATTTT,TRBJ1-5,few,.,TRBV28
CAWGGERPGANVLTF,TGTGCCTGGGGCGGAGAAAGACCCGGGGCCAACGTCCTGACTTTC,TRBJ2-6,.,.,TRBV30
CASGSLGGNEQFF,TGTGCCAGCGGCTCCCTCGGGGGGAATGAGCAGTTCTTC,TRBJ2-1,.,TRBD2,TRBV28
CASSLGSGGRTDTQYF,TGCGCCAGCAGCTTGGGGAGCGGGGGGCGCACAGATACGCAGTATTTT,TRBJ2-3,.,TRBD2,TRBV5-1
CASSPHGGSSYEQYF,TGTGCCAGCTCACCACACGGGGGGAGCTCCTACGAGCAGTACTTC,TRBJ2-7,.,TRBD2,TRBV18
CASSEETVDTYEQYF,TGTGCCAGCAGTGAAGAAACAGTTGATACCTACGAGCAGTACTTC,TRBJ2-7,.,.,TRBV2
CASSPRGQGSYEQYF,TGTGCCAGCTCACCGCGGGGGCAGGGCTCCTACGAGCAGTACTTC,TRBJ2-7,.,.,TRBV18
CASSVNSLTDTQYF,TGTGCCAGCAGCGTCAACAGCCTCACAGATACGCAGTATTTT,TRBJ2-3,.,.,TRBV9
CASSISPLGGSTDTQYF,TGCGCCAGCAGCATCTCACCCCTCGGGGGGAGCACAGATACGCAGTATTTT,TRBJ2-3,.,TRBD2,TRBV5-1
CASSAPGMMRQEQYF,TGTGCCAGTAGTGCCCCAGGTATGATGAGACAGGAGCAGTACTTC,TRBJ2-7,.,.,TRBV19
CASGETQYF,TGCGCCTCTGGGGAGACCCAGTACTTC,TRBJ2-5,.,.,TRBV2
CASSLTRQSTDTQYF,TGTGCCAGCAGCTTAACCCGACAGAGCACAGATACGCAGTATTTT,TRBJ2-3,.,.,TRBV7-2
CASSQEGVSNYEQYF,TGTGCCAGCAGCCAGGAGGGGGTATCTAATTACGAGCAGTACTTC,TRBJ2-7,.,.,TRBV5-4
CASSRAQGNYGYTF,TGTGCCAGCAGCCGCGCTCAGGGGAACTATGGCTACACCTTC,TRBJ1-2,.,.,TRBV5-4
CASSAQGGNQPQHF,TGTGCCAGCAGCGCTCAGGGTGGCAATCAGCCCCAGCATTTT,TRBJ1-5,.,.,TRBV5-6
CASSFAGTGSTEAFF,TGTGCCAGCAGCTTCGCCGGGACAGGGAGCACTGAAGCTTTCTTT,TRBJ1-1,.,TRBD1,TRBV5-6
CASAMTESYEQYF,TGTGCCAGCGCCATGACGGAATCCTACGAGCAGTACTTC,TRBJ2-7,.,.,TRBV7-9
CAIMDSGAANVLTF,TGTGCCATCATGGATAGCGGGGCGGCCAACGTCCTGACTTTC,TRBJ2-6,.,TRBD2,TRBV10-3
CASSNRGGTSPLHF,TGTGCCAGTTCTAACCGCGGGGGAACTTCACCCCTCCACTTT,TRBJ1-6,.,.,TRBV19
CASSLWALATDTQYF,TGCGCCAGCAGCTTGTGGGCACTAGCGACAGATACGCAGTATTTT,TRBJ2-3,.,TRBD2,TRBV5-1
CSGRQGNYEQYF,TGCAGCGGGAGGCAGGGAAACTACGAGCAGTACTTC,TRBJ2-7,.,.,TRBV29-1
CAISFLGGPQYF,TGTGCCATCAGTTTCCTAGGGGGGCCCCAGTACTTC,TRBJ2-5,.,.,TRBV10-3
CASSPSFFRASGLGGETQYF,TGTGCCAGCTCACCAAGCTTCTTCCGAGCTAGCGGGCTTGGGGGTGAGACCCAGTACTTC,TRBJ2-5,.,TRBD2,TRBV18
CASTQGLNYGYTF,TGTGCCAGCACCCAGGGGTTGAACTATGGCTACACCTTC,TRBJ1-2,.,.,TRBV6-6
CASSWGTYGYTF,TGTGCCAGCTCTTGGGGGACCTATGGCTACACCTTC,TRBJ1-2,.,.,TRBV28
CASSLVEGTEAFF,TGTGCCAGCAGCCTAGTAGAGGGGACTGAAGCTTTCTTT,TRBJ1-1,.,.,TRBV7-6
CASSIAAGNEQYF,TGTGCCAGTAGTATTGCCGCGGGCAACGAGCAGTACTTC,TRBJ2-7,.,.,TRBV19
CASSPTGTGRSEKLFF,TGCGCCAGCAGCCCGACGGGGACAGGGAGGAGTGAAAAACTGTTTTTT,TRBJ1-4,.,TRBD1,TRBV5-1
CASSQDSLFWANVLTF,TGCGCCAGCAGCCAAGATAGCCTATTCTGGGCCAACGTCCTGACTTTC,TRBJ2-6,once,.,TRBV4-3
CASRLTASYEQYF,TGTGCCAGCCGACTAACGGCCTCCTACGAGCAGTACTTC,TRBJ2-7,.,.,TRBV11-2
CASSIRQDLSGNTIYF,TGTGCCAGTAGTATAAGACAGGACCTCTCTGGAAACACCATATATTTT,TRBJ1-3,.,.,TRBV19